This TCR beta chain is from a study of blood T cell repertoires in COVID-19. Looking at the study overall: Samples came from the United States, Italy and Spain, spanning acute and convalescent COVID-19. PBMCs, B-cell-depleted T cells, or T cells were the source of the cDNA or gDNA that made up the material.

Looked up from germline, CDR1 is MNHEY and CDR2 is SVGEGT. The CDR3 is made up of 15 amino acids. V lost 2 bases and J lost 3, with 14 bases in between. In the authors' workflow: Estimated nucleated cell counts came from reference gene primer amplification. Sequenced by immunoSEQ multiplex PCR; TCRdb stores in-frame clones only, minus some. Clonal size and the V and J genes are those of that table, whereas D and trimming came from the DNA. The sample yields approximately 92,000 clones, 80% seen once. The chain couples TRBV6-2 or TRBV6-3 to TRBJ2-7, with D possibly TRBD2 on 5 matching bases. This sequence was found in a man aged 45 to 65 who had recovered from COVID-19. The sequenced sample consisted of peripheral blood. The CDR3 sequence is CASSYVGQAGYEQYF. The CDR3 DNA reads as TGTGCCAGCAGTTACGTAGGCCAGGCGGGCTACGAGCAGTACTTC.